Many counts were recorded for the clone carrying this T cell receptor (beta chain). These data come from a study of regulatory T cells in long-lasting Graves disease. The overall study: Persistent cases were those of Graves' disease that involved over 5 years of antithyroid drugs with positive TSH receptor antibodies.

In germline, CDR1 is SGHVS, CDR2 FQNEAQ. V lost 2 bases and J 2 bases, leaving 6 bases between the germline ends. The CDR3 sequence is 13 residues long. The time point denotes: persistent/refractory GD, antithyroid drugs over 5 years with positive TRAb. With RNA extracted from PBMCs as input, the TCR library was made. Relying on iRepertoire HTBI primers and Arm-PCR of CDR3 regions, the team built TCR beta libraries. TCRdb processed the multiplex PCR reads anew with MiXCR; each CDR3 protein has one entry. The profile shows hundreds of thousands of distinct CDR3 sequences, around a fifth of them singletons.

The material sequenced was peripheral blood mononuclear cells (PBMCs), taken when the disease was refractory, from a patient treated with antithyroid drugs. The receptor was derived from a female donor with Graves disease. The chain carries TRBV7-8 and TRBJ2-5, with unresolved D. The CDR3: CASSLFGQETQYF. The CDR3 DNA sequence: TGTGCCAGCAGCTTATTTGGGCAAGAGACCCAGTACTTC.